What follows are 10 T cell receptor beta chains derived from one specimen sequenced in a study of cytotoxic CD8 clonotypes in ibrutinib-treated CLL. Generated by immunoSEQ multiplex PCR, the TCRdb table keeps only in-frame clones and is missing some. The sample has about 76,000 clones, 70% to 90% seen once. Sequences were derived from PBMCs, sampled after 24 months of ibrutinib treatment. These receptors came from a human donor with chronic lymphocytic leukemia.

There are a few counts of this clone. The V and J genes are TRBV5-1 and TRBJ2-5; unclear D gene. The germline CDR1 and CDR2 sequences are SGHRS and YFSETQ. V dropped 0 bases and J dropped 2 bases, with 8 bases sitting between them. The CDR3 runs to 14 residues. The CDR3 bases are TGCGCCAGCAGCTTGGTTACAGCACAAGAGACCCAGTACTTC. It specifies CASSLVTAQETQYF. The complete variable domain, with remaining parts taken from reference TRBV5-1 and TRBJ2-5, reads KAGVTQTPRYLIKTRGQQVTLSCSPISGHRSVSWYQQTPGQGLQFLFEYFSETQRNKGNFPGRFSGRQFSNSRSEMNVSTLELGDSALYLCASSLVTAQETQYFGPGTRLLVL.

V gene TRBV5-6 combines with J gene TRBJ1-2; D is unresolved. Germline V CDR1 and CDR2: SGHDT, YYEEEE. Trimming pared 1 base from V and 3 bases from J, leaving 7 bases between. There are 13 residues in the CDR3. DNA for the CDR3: TGTGCCAGCAGCTTGACTGGGGACTATGGCTACACCTTC. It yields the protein CASSLTGDYGYTF.

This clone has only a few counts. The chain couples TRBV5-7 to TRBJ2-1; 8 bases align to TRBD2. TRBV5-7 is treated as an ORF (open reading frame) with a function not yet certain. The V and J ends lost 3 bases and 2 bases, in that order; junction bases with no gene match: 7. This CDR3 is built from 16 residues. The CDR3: CASSSTSAQTYNEQFF. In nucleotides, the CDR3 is TGTGCCAGCAGCTCGACTAGCGCGCAGACCTACAATGAGCAGTTCTTC.

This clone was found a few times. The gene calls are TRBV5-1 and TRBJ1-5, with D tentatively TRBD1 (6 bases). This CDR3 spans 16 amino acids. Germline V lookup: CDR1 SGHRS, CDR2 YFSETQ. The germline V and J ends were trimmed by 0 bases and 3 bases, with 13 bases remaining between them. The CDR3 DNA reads TGCGCCAGCAGCTTGGGGGACAACCGGGACAATCAGCCCCAGCATTTT. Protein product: CASSLGDNRDNQPQHF.

CDR3 amino acids: CASSGDPVTQYF. In DNA form, the CDR3 reads TGTGCCAGCAGCGGGGACCCAGTCACGCAGTACTTC. V and J are TRBV28 and TRBJ2-7; D is perhaps TRBD1 or TRBD2 (5 bases each). From germline, CDR1 is MDHEN and CDR2 SYDVKM. Trimming pared 6 bases from V and 9 bases from J, leaving 15 bases between. The CDR3 is 12 amino acids.

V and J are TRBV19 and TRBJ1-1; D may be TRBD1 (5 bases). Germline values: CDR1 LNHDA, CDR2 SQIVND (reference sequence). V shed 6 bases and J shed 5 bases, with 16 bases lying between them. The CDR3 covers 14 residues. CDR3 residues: CASRNRDPGTEAFF. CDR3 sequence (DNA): TGTGCCAGTAGAAACCGGGACCCGGGGACTGAAGCTTTCTTT.

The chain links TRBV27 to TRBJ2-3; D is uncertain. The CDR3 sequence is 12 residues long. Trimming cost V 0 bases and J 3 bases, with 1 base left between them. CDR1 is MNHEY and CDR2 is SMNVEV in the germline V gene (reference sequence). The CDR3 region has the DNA TGTGCCAGCAGTTTATCTACAGATACGCAGTATTTT. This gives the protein CASSLSTDTQYF.

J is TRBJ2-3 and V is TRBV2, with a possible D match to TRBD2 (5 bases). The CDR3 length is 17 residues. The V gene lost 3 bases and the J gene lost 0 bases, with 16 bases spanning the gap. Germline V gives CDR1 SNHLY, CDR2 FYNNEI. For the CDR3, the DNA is TGTGCCAGCAGTGATGTCGGGGTAGACCCTAGCACAGATACGCAGTATTTT. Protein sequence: CASSDVGVDPSTDTQYF.

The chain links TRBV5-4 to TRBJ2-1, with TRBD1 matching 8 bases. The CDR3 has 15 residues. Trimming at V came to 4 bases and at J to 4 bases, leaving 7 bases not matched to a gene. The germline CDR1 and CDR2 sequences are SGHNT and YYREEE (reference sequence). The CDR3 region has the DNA TGTGCCAGCAGCCCACCTGGGACAGGTTACAATGAGCAGTTCTTC. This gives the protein CASSPPGTGYNEQFF.

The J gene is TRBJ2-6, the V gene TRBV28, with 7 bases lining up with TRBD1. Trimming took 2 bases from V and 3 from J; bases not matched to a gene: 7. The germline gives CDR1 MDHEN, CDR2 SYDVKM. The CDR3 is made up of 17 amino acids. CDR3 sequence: CASSLPNRGRGANVLTF. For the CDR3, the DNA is TGTGCCAGCAGTTTACCTAACAGGGGACGTGGGGCCAACGTCCTGACTTTC.